The 27 T cell receptor beta chains listed next were all sequenced from one sample in a study of blood T cell repertoires in COVID-19 (dated by TCRdb to the early 2020s). Receptor amplification or capture employed the immunoSEQ multiplex PCR assay. TCRdb mirrors the immuneACCESS table, restricted to in-frame sequences. Some clones are absent from its copies; in checked studies, under half trace to an unresolved V gene, and the reason for the others is unknown. This sample lists 150,000 to 200,000 clones; less than 85% were detected once. The ten largest clones represent about 3% of the sample. Sequenced: peripheral blood. These receptors were taken from an elderly woman with acute or convalescent COVID-19.

This clone was seen a few times. Germline is not matched at one junction end, which may reflect a read error. The J gene is TRBJ2-1, the V gene TRBV19; the match to TRBD2 covers 12 bases. The CDR3 spans 15 residues. Germline CDR1 and CDR2: LNHDA and SQIVND (reference sequence). CDR3 residues: CASSIGTSGNKEQFF. CDR3 DNA: TGTGCCAGTAGTATAGGGACTAGCGGGAACAAAGAGCAGTTCTTC.

The chain has TRBV11-3 and TRBJ1-1, with 8 bases lining up with TRBD1. Germline CDR1 reads SGHNT; CDR2 reads YENEEA. V shed 4 bases and J 6 bases; nucleotides not matched to a gene: 7. CDR3 length: 14 amino acids. CDR3 in DNA: TGTGCCAGCAGCTCAGGGGGCAGGGGCGCTGAAGCTTTCTTT. Amino acid sequence: CASSSGGRGAEAFF.

The chain has TRBV5-4 and TRBJ2-7, with 10 bases matching TRBD2. The germline V gene encodes CDR1 SGHNT and CDR2 YYREEE (reference sequence). Trimming cost V 4 bases and J 0 bases; bases outside gene matches: 4. CDR3 size: 15 residues. CDR3 nucleotide sequence: TGTGCCAGCAGCACGAAGCGGGAGGGCTCCTACGAGCAGTACTTC. Translation gives CASSTKREGSYEQYF.

This chain connects TRBV4-1 to TRBJ2-3, with D possibly TRBD1 on 6 matching bases. Germline V CDR1 and CDR2: MGHRA, YSYEKL. This CDR3 contains 15 residues. The germline V and J ends were trimmed by 7 bases and 1 base, with 15 bases remaining between them. The chain's CDR3 is CASTSLTGGTDTQYF. The DNA for the CDR3 is TGCGCCAGCACCTCCCTGACAGGAGGCACAGATACGCAGTATTTT.

There are a few counts of this clone. The CDR3 is CASTLAALNTGELFF. The CDR3 DNA sequence: TGTGCCAGCACCCTAGCGGCATTGAACACCGGGGAGCTGTTTTTT. This sequence joins TRBV28 and TRBJ2-2; 7 bases match TRBD2. Germline V gene data show CDR1 as MDHEN and CDR2 as SYDVKM. V dropped 7 bases and J dropped 1; count of bases not matched to a gene: 6. CDR3 length: 15 residues.

CDR3 DNA: TGTGCCAGCTCACCCGGGCCAGGGGATCAGCCCCAGCATTTT. Its translation: CASSPGPGDQPQHF. This chain uses TRBV18 with TRBJ1-5, with D possibly TRBD1 on 6 matching bases. Germline V CDR1 and CDR2: KGHSH, LQKENI. The ends were cut back, 3 bases at V and 5 bases at J, with 11 bases in the middle. The CDR3 runs to 14 residues.

The gene calls are TRBV2 and TRBJ2-3; the D gene is possibly TRBD2 (7 bases). Between the trimmed V and J ends, which lost 1 base and 3 bases, there was a span of 14 bases. This CDR3 spans 16 amino acids. The germline V gene encodes CDR1 SNHLY and CDR2 FYNNEI. The CDR3 region is CASSEVWGRGTDTQYF. CDR3 nucleotides: TGTGCCAGCAGTGAAGTATGGGGGCGGGGGACAGATACGCAGTATTTT.

The gene calls are TRBV14 and TRBJ1-2; 7 nucleotides match TRBD1. The CDR3 runs to 15 residues. The ends lost 1 base at V and 2 bases at J; junction bases unmatched: 4. Germline V CDR1 and CDR2: SGHDN, FVKESK. In DNA, the CDR3 is TGTGCCAGCAGCCAAGCCTCGACAGGGAACTATGGCTACACCTTC. Translated, it gives CASSQASTGNYGYTF.

This clone occurred a few times. The CDR3 nucleotides are TGTGCCATCAGTGGCGGGGACAGCTACATCTCCAATGAGCAGTTCTTC. This translates into CAISGGDSYISNEQFF. The gene calls are TRBV10-3 and TRBJ2-1, with D possibly TRBD1 on 7 matching bases. V lost 4 bases and J lost 6, with 19 bases in between. The length of the CDR3 is 16 residues. Per germline, CDR1 ENHRY and CDR2 SYGVKD.

The chain has TRBV19 and TRBJ2-3, with 9 bases that match TRBD2. Germline V gene lookup returns CDR1 LNHDA and CDR2 SQIVND (reference sequence). The CDR3 spans 14 residues. Trimming at V came to 1 base and at J to 4 bases, leaving 0 bases not matched to a gene. This CDR3 is CASSIVAGADTQYF. CDR3 DNA sequence: TGTGCCAGTAGTATAGTAGCGGGAGCAGATACGCAGTATTTT.

The chain couples TRBV10-3 to TRBJ2-1; unclear D gene. Germline V gene data show CDR1 as ENHRY and CDR2 as SYGVKD. The V end was cut by 6 bases, the J end by 9 bases, with 9 bases between. This CDR3 spans 11 amino acids. DNA for the CDR3: TGTGCCATCAGACAAACGGGTGAGCAGTTCTTC. It is translated as CAIRQTGEQFF.

The chain uses TRBV13 and TRBJ2-7, with a weak D call TRBD2 (5 bases). Germline V lookup: CDR1 PRHDT, CDR2 FYEKMQ (reference sequence). V lost 5 bases, J lost 8 bases, and 13 bases lay in between. The CDR3 spans 12 residues. The CDR3 region is CASSPPRGQQYF. CDR3 bases: TGTGCCAGCAGCCCACCCCGGGGTCAGCAGTACTTC.

This chain connects TRBV7-9 to TRBJ1-1, with a tentative D call TRBD1 (6 bases). The CDR3 spans 16 residues. The germline gives CDR1 SEHNR, CDR2 FQNEAQ (reference sequence). The V gene lost 0 bases and the J gene lost 4 bases, with 15 bases spanning the gap. CDR3 coding DNA: TGTGCCAGCAGCTTAGCGCGGGGGGCGCTAGGCACTGAAGCTTTCTTT. It is translated as CASSLARGALGTEAFF.

V gene TRBV10-3 combines with J gene TRBJ1-2; 9 nucleotides agree with TRBD1. The CDR3 loop spans 14 amino acids. CDR1 and CDR2 from the germline V gene are ENHRY and SYGVKD. Unmatched junction bases numbered 3, after V lost 4 bases and J lost 3 bases. CDR3 coding DNA: TGTGCCATCAGTGGGGACAGGGTGGACTATGGCTACACCTTC. The encoded protein is CAISGDRVDYGYTF.

This sequence joins TRBV7-6 and TRBJ2-1; 9 nucleotides align to TRBD2. Germline-derived CDR1 and CDR2 are SGHVS and FNYEAQ. The J segment lost 0 bases and the V segment lost 3 bases, leaving 6 bases of the junction unmatched. This CDR3 comprises 17 residues. CDR3 bases: TGTGCCAGCAGCTTGACTAGCGGAATGGGCTCCTACAATGAGCAGTTCTTC. Amino acids: CASSLTSGMGSYNEQFF.

The chain joins TRBV30 to TRBJ2-5, with 10 nucleotides matching TRBD2. Germline CDR1 is GTSNPN and CDR2 is SVGIG (reference sequence). The CDR3 contains 14 residues. The V gene end was trimmed by 8 bases and the J gene end by 0 bases; junction bases not matched to a gene: 6. CDR3 DNA: TGTGCCGGGACTAGCGAGAGAAACCAAGAGACCCAGTACTTC. This sequence encodes CAGTSERNQETQYF.

This rearrangement joins TRBV4-2 to TRBJ1-6; perhaps TRBD1 as D (5 bases). Germline loops: CDR1 LGHNA, CDR2 YNFKEQ. V was shortened by 0 bases and J by 9 bases, with 24 bases between the two germline ends. CDR3 length: 19 residues. CDR3 nucleotides: TGTGCCAGCAGCCAAGATCTTCTGTCAGGGTCCCTTTGGGTTTCACCCCTCCACTTT. Encoded protein: CASSQDLLSGSLWVSPLHF.

This chain connects TRBV30 to TRBJ1-2, with D possibly being TRBD1 (5 bases). V shed 5 bases and J shed 1 base, with 11 bases lying between them. CDR3 length: 13 residues. Germline CDR1 and CDR2: GTSNPN and SVGIG (reference sequence). Written as DNA, the CDR3 is TGTGCCTGGTCGGCAGGGCGTAACTATGGCTACACCTTC. It specifies CAWSAGRNYGYTF.

The V call is TRBV7-2, the J call TRBJ2-1; a weak D match, TRBD2 (6 bases). Deletions cut 3 bases from V and 5 bases from J, with 14 bases between. CDR3 length: 15 amino acids. The V gene's germline CDR1 is SGHTA and CDR2 FQGNSA. This CDR3 reads CASSFAGGDHNEQFF. CDR3 DNA sequence: TGTGCCAGCAGCTTCGCCGGGGGAGATCACAATGAGCAGTTCTTC.

This chain connects TRBV28 to TRBJ1-2; D is unclear. The CDR3 contains 16 residues. Trimming pared 5 bases from V and 4 bases from J, leaving 20 bases between. Germline CDR1 is MDHEN and CDR2 is SYDVKM. The CDR3 nucleotides read TGTGCCAGCAGTCGGGGTTTAAGGGAACGCGGCTATGGCTACACCTTC. Its translation: CASSRGLRERGYGYTF.

The chain couples TRBV4-1 to TRBJ2-3; 12 positions agree with TRBD2. Trimming took 4 bases from V and 4 from J; bases not matched to a gene: 9. The CDR3 loop spans 17 amino acids. Per germline, CDR1 MGHRA and CDR2 YSYEKL. The CDR3 region has the DNA TGCGCCAGCAGCCCGACGACTAGCGGGAGATTGTCAGATACGCAGTATTTT. Translated: CASSPTTSGRLSDTQYF.

This clone showed up just once. The chain links TRBV11-2 to TRBJ1-5, with D possibly matching TRBD1 (6 bases). The germline CDR1 and CDR2 sequences are SGHAT and FQNNGV. The CDR3 consists of 16 residues. V shed 5 bases and J shed 12 bases, with 26 bases lying between them. CDR3 protein: CASSPLGGPLGVRQHF. As DNA, the CDR3 is TGTGCCAGCAGCCCCCTGGGGGGGCCCTTAGGTGTGCGCCAGCATTTT.

The V gene is TRBV19, the J gene TRBJ2-1; TRBD2 agrees at 9 bases. CDR3 length: 14 amino acids. In germline, CDR1 is LNHDA, CDR2 SQIVND (reference sequence). V lost 10 bases to trimming and J lost 0 bases; unmatched junction nucleotides: 4. The CDR3: CATTSGSSYNEQFF. Here the CDR3 DNA reads TGTGCCACGACTAGCGGAAGCTCCTACAATGAGCAGTTCTTC.

CDR3: CASSEAQYSTGVYNEQFF. DNA for the CDR3: TGTGCCAGCAGTGAAGCGCAGTATTCGACAGGGGTTTACAATGAGCAGTTCTTC. This chain links TRBV6-1 with TRBJ2-1; 8 bases fit TRBD1. The CDR3 contains 18 residues. Unmatched junction bases numbered 11, after V lost 0 bases and J lost 4 bases. Germline V CDR1 and CDR2: MNHNS, SASEGT.

The chain is built from TRBV6-1 and TRBJ1-6; D unresolved. This CDR3 spans 14 amino acids. Germline V gene sequence: CDR1 MNHNS, CDR2 SASEGT. The ends were cut back, 1 base at V and 7 bases at J, with 8 bases in the middle. In DNA form, the CDR3 reads TGTGCCAGCAGTGAAGACGCGCCCAATTCACCCCTCCACTTT. Its protein is CASSEDAPNSPLHF.

V usage is TRBV6-5 and J usage is TRBJ1-2; D unclear. V was clipped by 7 bases and J by 7 bases, with 16 bases between them. CDR1 is MNHEY and CDR2 is SVGAGI in the germline V gene. This CDR3 has 13 amino acids. For the CDR3, the DNA is TGTGCCAGCACCGAGAACTGGACTTTTGGCTACACCTTC. Protein sequence: CASTENWTFGYTF.

CDR3 in amino acids: CASSPGLGNYGYTF. CDR3 in DNA: TGTGCCAGCAGCCCAGGGTTAGGCAACTATGGCTACACCTTC. This chain joins TRBV6-5 and TRBJ1-2, with D perhaps matching TRBD1 (5 bases). This CDR3 has 14 amino acids. Trimming removed 6 bases at V and 2 bases at J, with 13 bases between. Per the germline V gene, CDR1 is MNHEY and CDR2 is SVGAGI.